This TCR beta chain was obtained from a study of early T cells in non-severe SARS-CoV-2 infection (dated by TCRdb to the early 2020s). At the level of the whole study: Because TCR sequencing was done on bulk RNA from unsorted whole blood, the alpha and beta chains could not be paired. Overall study outcomes, separate from this receptor: VDJdb matching was skewed toward anti-spike CD8 responses, so virus-specific expansions were likely underestimated and private and CD4 specificities were missed.

Set within a cohort of healthcare workers in London, UK, this nested case-control study involved weekly PCR testing of nasopharyngeal swabs along with blood sampling. Between 23 and 31 March 2020, the week of the UK lockdown, healthcare workers were enrolled and then followed up weekly for as long as 16 weeks. This clonotype is identified as medium-sized (0.01 to 0.1%). Which antigen it targets is not known. No much larger clone exists at a distance of one base, and base qualities are not known. Library generation was performed with 5' RACE. The instrument given in TCRdb is NextSeq 500. Unique molecular identifiers were attached to individual cDNA molecules in the TCR library protocol so that sequencing error and PCR bias could be corrected. Both TCR alpha and beta chains were sequenced, and tight co-correlation was observed between alpha and beta sequence abundances in each sample. The original methods were these. Decombinator V4 was used to perform V gene, J gene and CDR3 annotation of TCR sequences. Expanded TCRs were defined as changing significantly between any two time points under a Poisson model with p below 0.0001. TCR abundances were normalised to the total number of TCRs sequenced per sample and expressed as counts per million. A search of VDJdb, accessed on 1 November 2021, was run for TCRs annotated to CMV, EBV and SARS-CoV-2, with TCRs annotated for multiple antigens excluded. TCRdb reworked the public reads: Q25 trimming with fastp, MiXCR clone assembly, productive beta chains retained. Rows matching on CDR3 protein sequence are summarized as one entry with the most common DNA and genes. The V and J calls and clone size come from TCRdb's table, not from the authors' own analysis. The sample includes tens of thousands of distinct CDR3 sequences, with about a tenth observed a single time. The ten largest clones capture roughly 20% of the sample.

Material: whole blood. This sequence was found in an adult who was a healthcare worker with PCR-confirmed SARS-CoV-2 infection or an uninfected control (not recorded which).

The DNA sequence is as follows: TGCAGTGTCATGGCCCCGGGGGAGAACAATGAGCAGTTCTTC. It translates as CSVMAPGENNEQFF. The rearrangement combines TRBV20-1 with TRBJ2-1; perhaps TRBD2 is the D gene, with 6 bases matching. The CDR3 goes from the cysteine to the phenylalanine over 14 residues. The sequence is cut down to CDR3 DNA, 42 bases in frame from base 1. Trimming removed 7 bases from V and 5 bases from J, leaving 18 bases between the germline ends. The germline V gene (reference sequence) yields DFQATT for CDR1 and SNEGSKA for CDR2.